Below are 28 T cell receptor beta chains sequenced from a single sample in a study of Ad26.COV2.S vaccination and SARS-CoV-2 variants. Method: immunoSEQ multiplex PCR; TCRdb's copy keeps in-frame clones and lacks some. The sample carries more than 300,000 clones, about 82% recorded once. Specified treatment: approximately 18 received Ad26.COV2.S at low or high dose, single or two shots; about 5 received placebo; per-sample allocation not given. Collection of samples fell on day 63 after the first vaccine or placebo injection. The specimen comprised peripheral blood, sampled in a trial of Ad26.COV2.S vaccine versus placebo. These receptor sequences come from a person between 18 and 65 years old who received the Ad26.COV2.S COVID-19 vaccine or a placebo.

The chain couples TRBV7-9 to TRBJ1-5, with D perhaps TRBD1 (5 bases). Trimming removed 3 bases from V and 2 bases from J, with 11 bases in between. Germline lookup yields CDR1 SEHNR and CDR2 FQNEAQ (reference sequence). CDR3 size: 15 residues. CDR3 bases: TGTGCCAGCAGCTTGGGGGACGGAGGCAATCAGCCCCAGCATTTT. It codes for CASSLGDGGNQPQHF.

The CDR3 DNA sequence: TGTGCCAGCAGCCAAAGTGTAGCGGTGGGGGAGACCCAGTACTTC. It is translated as CASSQSVAVGETQYF. The chain is built from TRBV14 and TRBJ2-5; perhaps TRBD2 as D (6 bases). The length of the CDR3 is 15 residues. The germline gives CDR1 SGHDN, CDR2 FVKESK. Trimming stripped 2 bases from V and 5 bases from J, with 15 bases between.

The genes are TRBV4-1 and TRBJ1-1; 8 bases map to TRBD1. Per germline, CDR1 MGHRA and CDR2 YSYEKL. The CDR3 contains 15 residues. Trimming took 1 base from V and 5 from J; bases not matched to a gene: 6. The CDR3 loop reads CASSQGTGSRTEAFF. CDR3 bases: TGCGCCAGCAGCCAAGGGACAGGGAGCCGGACTGAAGCTTTCTTT.

The chain links TRBV27 to TRBJ1-4; D is undetermined. This CDR3 comprises 15 residues. V was pared by 5 bases and J by 4 bases, with 14 bases between. The germline V gene has CDR1 MNHEY and CDR2 SMNVEV (reference sequence). DNA of the CDR3: TGTGCCAGCAGTCCCCGACGGCAGAGTAATGAAAAACTGTTTTTT. It specifies CASSPRRQSNEKLFF.

This chain uses TRBV5-1 with TRBJ1-1; D remains unclear. Germline V gene lookup returns CDR1 SGHRS and CDR2 YFSETQ. V lost 0 bases and J lost 2, with 11 bases in between. This CDR3 spans 15 amino acids. CDR3 protein: CASSLGVGDNTEAFF. In nucleotides, the CDR3 is TGCGCCAGCAGCTTGGGGGTTGGAGACAACACTGAAGCTTTCTTT.

The gene calls are TRBV9 and TRBJ2-1, with D maybe TRBD2 (5 bases). With 3 bases removed from V and 0 bases from J, the gap between germline ends came to 13 bases. The CDR3 consists of 16 residues. CDR1 SGDLS and CDR2 YYNGEE come from the germline V gene. The CDR3 protein is CASSAPSPSSYNEQFF. For the CDR3, the DNA is TGTGCCAGCAGCGCTCCTAGCCCCAGCTCCTACAATGAGCAGTTCTTC.

The V gene is TRBV5-1, the J gene TRBJ2-5; D perhaps matches TRBD1 (6 bases). CDR1 is SGHRS, CDR2 YFSETQ, per germline. This CDR3 is built from 13 residues. Trimming stripped 0 bases from V and 7 bases from J, with 10 bases between. CDR3 coding DNA: TGCGCCAGCAGCTTGGACCAGGGGCGGACCCAGTACTTC. This sequence encodes CASSLDQGRTQYF.

This rearrangement joins TRBV11-3 to TRBJ2-7; 9 nucleotides match TRBD1. The CDR3 is 15 amino acids. With V trimmed by 3 bases and J by 6 bases, 9 bases remained unmatched. Per the germline V gene, CDR1 is SGHNT and CDR2 is YENEEA. The DNA of the CDR3 is TGTGCCAGCAGCTTCTCACCGGGACAGGGAACCGAGCAGTACTTC. It is translated as CASSFSPGQGTEQYF.

The chain has TRBV9 and TRBJ2-3; 8 bases line up with TRBD1. J was trimmed by 3 bases and V by 3 bases; bases with no gene match: 9. Per germline, CDR1 SGDLS and CDR2 YYNGEE. This CDR3 is 16 amino acids long. The CDR3 is CASSAGDRRNTDTQYF. The CDR3 coding sequence is TGTGCCAGCAGCGCGGGGGACAGGCGGAATACAGATACGCAGTATTTT.

The rearrangement joins TRBV13 to TRBJ2-1; the D gene is possibly TRBD1 (7 bases). This CDR3 has 16 amino acids. V lost 1 base to trimming and J lost 2 bases, with 12 bases between them. CDR1 is PRHDT, CDR2 FYEKMQ, per germline (reference sequence). CDR3 protein: CASSLVPGGPYNEQFF. The CDR3 nucleotides read TGTGCCAGCAGCTTAGTGCCAGGGGGGCCCTACAATGAGCAGTTCTTC.

V gene TRBV5-5 combines with J gene TRBJ1-5; weak D call: TRBD1 (6 bases). The V end lost 3 bases, the J end lost 6 bases, and 13 bases lay between the germline ends. The CDR3 loop spans 14 amino acids. Germline CDR1 reads SGHKS; CDR2 reads YYEKEE (reference sequence). CDR3 sequence reads: CASSWGPNGQPQHF. CDR3 coding DNA: TGTGCCAGCAGCTGGGGGCCCAACGGTCAGCCCCAGCATTTT.

This clone was seen a single time. V gene TRBV5-1 combines with J gene TRBJ1-5, with D possibly being TRBD1 (6 bases). V was pared by 4 bases and J by 5 bases, with 13 bases between. The CDR3 contains 14 residues. Germline V gene sequence: CDR1 SGHRS, CDR2 YFSETQ. The CDR3: CASSPDSVYQPQHF. The CDR3 DNA reads TGCGCCAGCAGCCCGGACAGTGTTTATCAGCCCCAGCATTTT.

The chain has TRBV3-1 (or the pseudogene TRBV3-2) and TRBJ1-4, with TRBD1 matching over 8 bases. V lost 5 bases to trimming and J lost 8 bases; unmatched junction nucleotides: 7. This CDR3 is 14 amino acids long. Germline V gene sequence: CDR1 LGHDT, CDR2 YNNKEL (reference sequence). Here the CDR3 reads CASSKKDRVEKLFF. The CDR3 coding sequence is TGTGCCAGCAGCAAAAAGGACAGGGTAGAAAAACTGTTTTTT.

The CDR3: CATSGWGNTGELFF. DNA for the CDR3: TGTGCCACCTCAGGGTGGGGGAACACCGGGGAGCTGTTTTTT. The chain links TRBV28 to TRBJ2-2; the D gene is possibly TRBD1 (5 bases). Trimming shortened V by 10 bases and J by 1 base, and 13 bases separated the two germline ends. This CDR3 has 14 amino acids. Germline V gene data show CDR1 as MDHEN and CDR2 as SYDVKM.

This rearrangement joins TRBV9 to TRBJ2-3; 9 bases line up with TRBD2. V gave up 3 bases and J gave up 5 bases; unmatched junction bases: 10. The CDR3 is made up of 16 amino acids. Germline-derived CDR1 and CDR2 are SGDLS and YYNGEE. The chain's CDR3 is CASSGLGGAGGDTQYF. In DNA, the CDR3 is TGTGCCAGCAGCGGCCTCGGAGGAGCGGGGGGAGATACGCAGTATTTT.

The CDR3: CAWQGLGNTEAFF. CDR3 bases: TGTGCCTGGCAGGGGTTAGGTAACACTGAAGCTTTCTTT. J is TRBJ1-1 and V is TRBV30, with D maybe TRBD1 (6 bases). The CDR3 contains 13 residues. Germline CDR1 GTSNPN, CDR2 SVGIG (reference sequence). V lost 5 bases, J lost 2 bases, and 12 bases lay in between.

The V gene is TRBV3-1 (or the pseudogene TRBV3-2), the J gene TRBJ1-4; D may be TRBD1 (6 bases). This CDR3 comprises 15 residues. Looked up from germline, CDR1 is LGHDT and CDR2 is YNNKEL (reference sequence). The germline V and J ends were trimmed by 4 bases and 7 bases, with 16 bases remaining between them. CDR3 in amino acids: CASSLAWGAAEKLFF. DNA for the CDR3: TGTGCCAGCAGCCTTGCTTGGGGGGCGGCTGAAAAACTGTTTTTT.

The chain couples TRBV5-1 to TRBJ2-3; D is unresolved. The CDR3 consists of 15 residues. V gave up 4 bases and J gave up 5 bases, with 17 bases separating them. The germline CDR1 and CDR2 sequences are SGHRS and YFSETQ. CDR3 nucleotides: TGCGCCAGCAGCCCAAGAGGCAGTCTTGTAGATACGCAGTATTTT. It encodes CASSPRGSLVDTQYF.

This clone was seen a few times. The chain joins TRBV5-1 to TRBJ2-4; D possibly corresponds to TRBD2 (6 bases). Trimming pared 3 bases from V and 8 bases from J, leaving 9 bases between. The CDR3 runs 12 residues. The germline V gene has CDR1 SGHRS and CDR2 YFSETQ. CDR3 nucleotide sequence: TGCGCCAGCAGCTGGAGGGGTGACATTCAGTACTTC. Translating gives CASSWRGDIQYF.

The gene calls are TRBV5-1 and TRBJ2-1; maybe TRBD1 (5 bases). The CDR3 sequence is 15 residues long. V shed 4 bases and J shed 6 bases, with 17 bases lying between them. Germline CDR1 and CDR2: SGHRS and YFSETQ. CDR3 sequence: CASSTETEWGNEQFF. Here the CDR3 DNA reads TGCGCCAGCAGCACGGAGACAGAGTGGGGCAATGAGCAGTTCTTC.

This clone was seen a single time. The chain couples TRBV5-1 to TRBJ2-5; 7 positions agree with TRBD2. The CDR3 length is 14 residues. Unmatched junction bases numbered 7, after V lost 4 bases and J lost 4 bases. Germline V CDR1 and CDR2: SGHRS, YFSETQ. The CDR3 spells CASSPASGAETQYF. The CDR3 nucleotides read TGCGCCAGCAGCCCGGCTAGCGGTGCAGAGACCCAGTACTTC.

The rearrangement joins TRBV19 to TRBJ1-5, with 8 bases matching TRBD1. J gave up 5 bases and V 9 bases, and 12 bases lay outside the gene matches. The CDR3 loop spans 15 amino acids. The germline V gene encodes CDR1 LNHDA and CDR2 SQIVND (reference sequence). The chain's CDR3 is CASVRGRELDQPQHF. The CDR3 DNA is TGTGCCAGCGTCAGGGGGCGCGAACTCGATCAGCCCCAGCATTTT. The variable domain in full, completed from reference TRBV19 and TRBJ1-5, reads DGGITQSPKYLFRKEGQNVTLSCEQNLNHDAMYWYRQDPGQGLRLIYYSQIVNDFQKGDIAEGYSVSREKKESFPLTVTSAQKNPTAFYLCASVRGRELDQPQHFGDGTRLSIL.

The chain combines TRBV9 with TRBJ2-3; weak D call: TRBD2 (6 bases). V lost 6 bases and J lost 1, with 6 bases in between. Germline V lookup: CDR1 SGDLS, CDR2 YYNGEE. The CDR3 extends over 12 amino acids. Here the CDR3 reads CASTGGTDTQYF. The CDR3 nucleotides read TGTGCCAGCACGGGGGGCACAGATACGCAGTATTTT.

V usage is TRBV11-2 and J usage is TRBJ2-1; D possibly corresponds to TRBD2 (6 bases). CDR1 is SGHAT, CDR2 FQNNGV, per germline. The CDR3 totals 17 residues. Trimming left V 1 base short and J 0 bases short, with 13 bases between. The chain's CDR3 is CASSLVGGGSSYNEQFF. The CDR3 nucleotides read TGTGCCAGCAGCTTAGTTGGTGGGGGGAGCTCCTACAATGAGCAGTTCTTC.

The V and J genes are TRBV7-8 and TRBJ2-7; 10 nucleotides line up with TRBD1. The CDR3 contains 14 residues. In germline, CDR1 is SGHVS, CDR2 FQNEAQ. Trimming removed 7 bases from V and 7 bases from J; junction bases left unmatched: 10. In DNA, the CDR3 is TGTGCCAGCACCCCGGGACAGGGGTCGCGGGAGCAGTACTTC. Translating gives CASTPGQGSREQYF.

The V call is TRBV27, the J call TRBJ2-1, with D perhaps given as TRBD1 or TRBD2 (5 bases each). V dropped 7 bases and J dropped 11 bases, with 21 bases sitting between them. The germline V gene has CDR1 MNHEY and CDR2 SMNVEV (reference sequence). The CDR3 spans 14 residues. The CDR3 is CASIEKFGASKQFF. The CDR3 region has the DNA TGTGCCAGCATTGAGAAATTCGGGGCGTCGAAGCAGTTCTTC.

The chain links TRBV7-2 to TRBJ2-2; 7 nucleotides line up with TRBD2. This CDR3 is built from 16 residues. V lost 3 bases and J lost 1; bases outside the gene matches: 5. CDR1 is SGHTA and CDR2 is FQGNSA in the germline V gene. The CDR3 spells CASSFLRGRNTGELFF. The CDR3 region has the DNA TGTGCCAGCAGCTTTTTGCGGGGGAGGAACACCGGGGAGCTGTTTTTT.

This chain connects TRBV2 to TRBJ2-1; no firm D call. The CDR3 length is 14 residues. The germline gives CDR1 SNHLY, CDR2 FYNNEI. The germline V and J ends were trimmed by 8 bases and 8 bases, with 19 bases remaining between them. The CDR3 DNA follows: TGTGCCAGCCGGCGCGGTTCGTTTCCGGATGAGCAGTTCTTC. Its protein is CASRRGSFPDEQFF.